The sample holds one count of the clone carrying this T cell receptor beta chain. This sample is part of a study of blood T cell repertoires in COVID-19. Turning to the study itself: COVID-19 samples collected from the United States, Italy and Spain covered acute and convalescent phases.

Seattle researchers signed up patients amid active infection and tracked them longitudinally. Some clones are missing from TCRdb's copy, which holds only in-frame ones; the method was immunoSEQ multiplex PCR. The sample shows hundreds of thousands of clones, less than 90% of them seen only once. The origin of this receptor is an older woman with COVID-19, enrolled during active disease. The sample consisted of peripheral blood.

CDR3 region: CATSGPSMYEQFF. The CDR3 DNA reads TGTGCCACCAGTGGGCCCTCAATGTATGAGCAGTTCTTC. The chain uses TRBV24-1 and TRBJ2-1; D gene ambiguous. Looked up from germline, CDR1 is KGHDR and CDR2 is SFDVKD. The CDR3 is 13 residues long. The V end was cut by 5 bases, the J end by 8 bases, with 12 bases between.